This is a list of T cell receptor beta chains from one sample in a study of blood T cell repertoires in COVID-19. TCRdb's copy holds only in-frame clones and misses some; the assay was immunoSEQ multiplex PCR. Here the sample spans about 200,000 clones, approximately 85% being singletons. Sequences were obtained from peripheral blood. All receptors come from a woman aged 80 or over with acute or convalescent COVID-19. The CDR3 runs from the conserved cysteine through the conserved F or W. The D gene is left open where the match is weak. Clone sizes are given selectively: once, few, many, or a class where the clone is expanded.

j_gene: TRBJ1-2
abundance: NA
d_gene: NA
v_gene: TRBV28
CDR3nt: TGTGCCAGCCTCCCACAGGGCGGCTATGGCTACACCTTC
CDR3aa: CASLPQGGYGYTF

j_gene: TRBJ2-5
abundance: NA
d_gene: TRBD2
v_gene: TRBV18
CDR3nt: TGTGCCAGCTCACAGGGACTAGCGGAGACCCAGTACTTC
CDR3aa: CASSQGLAETQYF

j_gene: TRBJ1-3
abundance: NA
d_gene: TRBD1
v_gene: TRBV7-8
CDR3nt: TGTGCCAGCAGTTCTCAGGGGGGTTTTGGAAACACCATATATTTT
CDR3aa: CASSSQGGFGNTIYF

j_gene: TRBJ2-1
abundance: NA
d_gene: NA
v_gene: TRBV5-1
CDR3nt: TGCGCCAGCAGCCCCACAGGGGGGGTTTACAATGAGCAGTTCTTC
CDR3aa: CASSPTGGVYNEQFF

j_gene: TRBJ2-2
abundance: NA
d_gene: TRBD1
v_gene: TRBV7-9
CDR3nt: TGTGCCAGCAGCCAGTCCGGGACAGGGGTCGGGGAGCTGTTTTTT
CDR3aa: CASSQSGTGVGELFF

j_gene: TRBJ1-3
abundance: NA
d_gene: TRBD1
v_gene: TRBV20-1
CDR3nt: TGCAGTGCTAGTTCAGGGGGAATAGGCTTAGGGAACACCATATATTTT
CDR3aa: CSASSGGIGLGNTIYF

j_gene: TRBJ2-2
abundance: NA
d_gene: NA
v_gene: TRBV28
CDR3nt: TGTGCCAGCAGTTACCCACGGTCTGCGAACACCGGGGAGCTGTTTTTT
CDR3aa: CASSYPRSANTGELFF

j_gene: TRBJ2-5
abundance: NA
d_gene: NA
v_gene: TRBV6-5
CDR3nt: TGTGCCAGCAGTTACTCGATTCAGGCGACCCAGTACTTC
CDR3aa: CASSYSIQATQYF

j_gene: TRBJ2-1
abundance: NA
d_gene: NA
v_gene: TRBV12-3/TRBV12-4
CDR3nt: TGTGCCAGCAGTTTAAGAGCTACCAATGAGCAGTTCTTC
CDR3aa: CASSLRATNEQFF

j_gene: TRBJ1-2
abundance: NA
d_gene: TRBD1
v_gene: TRBV5-5
CDR3nt: TGTGCCAGCAGCGCGGACAGGGGCTTGATCTATGGCTACACCTTC
CDR3aa: CASSADRGLIYGYTF

j_gene: TRBJ1-2
abundance: few
d_gene: TRBD1
v_gene: TRBV2
CDR3nt: TGTGCCAGCAGCGCGGACAGGGCTGATGGCTACACCTTC
CDR3aa: CASSADRADGYTF

j_gene: TRBJ2-1
abundance: few
d_gene: NA
v_gene: TRBV7-2
CDR3nt: TGTGCCAGCAGCCCTTTATACAATGAGCAGTTCTTC
CDR3aa: CASSPLYNEQFF

j_gene: TRBJ1-1
abundance: NA
d_gene: NA
v_gene: TRBV7-9
CDR3nt: TGTGCCAGCAGCTTACAGGGAATGGCAAACACTGAAGCTTTCTTT
CDR3aa: CASSLQGMANTEAFF

j_gene: TRBJ2-3
abundance: NA
d_gene: NA
v_gene: TRBV7-2
CDR3nt: TGTGCCAGCAGATTGGGACTGGGAAGCACAGATACGCAGTATTTT
CDR3aa: CASRLGLGSTDTQYF

j_gene: TRBJ1-5
abundance: NA
d_gene: TRBD1
v_gene: TRBV19
CDR3nt: TGTGCCAGTAGCTCAAGGACAGGGGGTAGCAATCAGCCCCAGCATTTT
CDR3aa: CASSSRTGGSNQPQHF

j_gene: TRBJ2-3
abundance: NA
d_gene: TRBD2
v_gene: TRBV20-1
CDR3nt: TGCAGTGCTAGTAGAACTAGGGGAGGGACGCAGTATTTT
CDR3aa: CSASRTRGGTQYF

j_gene: TRBJ1-4
abundance: NA
d_gene: TRBD1
v_gene: TRBV10-3
CDR3nt: TGTGCCATCAGCAAGGGGACAGGTCCTAATGAAAAACTGTTTTTT
CDR3aa: CAISKGTGPNEKLFF

j_gene: TRBJ1-6
abundance: NA
d_gene: NA
v_gene: TRBV21-1
CDR3nt: TGTGCCAGCAGCAGGGGACAGGGGGCGCGGGGTTCACCCCTCCACTTT
CDR3aa: CASSRGQGARGSPLHF

j_gene: TRBJ2-7
abundance: NA
d_gene: NA
v_gene: TRBV7-2
CDR3nt: TGTGCCAGCAGCTCCTTCAGGGGGGTCTACGAGCAGTACTTC
CDR3aa: CASSSFRGVYEQYF

j_gene: TRBJ2-5
abundance: few
d_gene: TRBD2
v_gene: TRBV6-2/TRBV6-3
CDR3nt: TGTGCCAGCAGTTACTCGTTTGATAGCGGGCAACAAGAGACCCAGTACTTC
CDR3aa: CASSYSFDSGQQETQYF

j_gene: TRBJ2-5
abundance: few
d_gene: NA
v_gene: TRBV6-2/TRBV6-3
CDR3nt: TGTGCCAGCAGTTCACAATGGAGAACCCAGTACTTC
CDR3aa: CASSSQWRTQYF

j_gene: TRBJ2-1
abundance: NA
d_gene: TRBD2
v_gene: TRBV5-1
CDR3nt: TGCGCCAGCAGCTTCCGTACCCTGACTAGCGGGAGGGCCGCTGAGCAGTTCTTC
CDR3aa: CASSFRTLTSGRAAEQFF

j_gene: TRBJ2-7
abundance: NA
d_gene: NA
v_gene: TRBV29-1
CDR3nt: TGCAGCGCCGGGTTAAGCTCCTACGAGCAGTACTTC
CDR3aa: CSAGLSSYEQYF

j_gene: TRBJ1-2
abundance: NA
d_gene: NA
v_gene: TRBV6-5
CDR3nt: TGTGCCAGCAGTCTCGGCGGGAGGACTAACTATGGCTACACCTTC
CDR3aa: CASSLGGRTNYGYTF

j_gene: TRBJ1-2
abundance: NA
d_gene: NA
v_gene: TRBV9
CDR3nt: TGTGCCAGCAGCGCCCTCGGGGGAACGAGCTATGGCTACACCTTC
CDR3aa: CASSALGGTSYGYTF

j_gene: TRBJ2-3
abundance: NA
d_gene: TRBD1
v_gene: TRBV18
CDR3nt: TGTGCCAGCTCGACGACAGGGGCCACAGATACGCAGTATTTT
CDR3aa: CASSTTGATDTQYF

j_gene: TRBJ1-6
abundance: few
d_gene: NA
v_gene: TRBV5-6
CDR3nt: TGTGCCAGCAGCTCCAAAAGGGGGGGGACCTCACCCCTCCACTTT
CDR3aa: CASSSKRGGTSPLHF

j_gene: TRBJ1-3
abundance: NA
d_gene: NA
v_gene: TRBV6-5
CDR3nt: TGTGCCATATATCCAGGGGCCGGAAACACCATATATTTT
CDR3aa: CAIYPGAGNTIYF

j_gene: TRBJ1-2
abundance: NA
d_gene: TRBD1
v_gene: TRBV18
CDR3nt: TGTGCCAGCTCACCACCGTGGACAGGGTATGGCTACACCTTC
CDR3aa: CASSPPWTGYGYTF

j_gene: TRBJ2-1
abundance: NA
d_gene: TRBD2
v_gene: TRBV7-2
CDR3nt: TGTGCCAGCAGCTTAGGTCTAGCGGGGTACAATGAGCAGTTCTTC
CDR3aa: CASSLGLAGYNEQFF

j_gene: TRBJ2-3
abundance: once
d_gene: NA
v_gene: TRBV2
CDR3nt: TGTGCCAGCAAACTCACCCTCAGCACAGATACGCAGTATTTT
CDR3aa: CASKLTLSTDTQYF

j_gene: TRBJ1-2
abundance: NA
d_gene: NA
v_gene: TRBV4-3
CDR3nt: TGCGCCAGCAGCCGCCTCAGGGTTAACTATGGCTACACCTTC
CDR3aa: CASSRLRVNYGYTF

j_gene: TRBJ1-1
abundance: NA
d_gene: NA
v_gene: TRBV5-4
CDR3nt: TGTGCCAGCATAGGACTCATGAACACTGAAGCTTTCTTT
CDR3aa: CASIGLMNTEAFF

j_gene: TRBJ2-2
abundance: NA
d_gene: NA
v_gene: TRBV6-4
CDR3nt: TGTGCCAGCAGTGAACGGCTAGCGACCGGGGAGCTGTTTTTT
CDR3aa: CASSERLATGELFF

j_gene: TRBJ2-7
abundance: NA
d_gene: NA
v_gene: TRBV4-1
CDR3nt: TGCGCCAGCAGCCAAGATGAGGCGGGTCCCTTCTACGAGCAGTACTTC
CDR3aa: CASSQDEAGPFYEQYF

j_gene: TRBJ2-3
abundance: NA
d_gene: TRBD1
v_gene: TRBV27
CDR3nt: TGTGCCAGCAGTCCCGGGGACAGAATCACAGATACGCAGTATTTT
CDR3aa: CASSPGDRITDTQYF

j_gene: TRBJ1-2
abundance: few
d_gene: NA
v_gene: TRBV28
CDR3nt: TGTGCCAGCAGTTTGCTCGGGGATGGCTACACCTTC
CDR3aa: CASSLLGDGYTF

j_gene: TRBJ2-5
abundance: NA
d_gene: NA
v_gene: TRBV11-2
CDR3nt: TGTGCCAGCAGCTTGGCAGGGGCGGTTGGGACCCAGTACTTC
CDR3aa: CASSLAGAVGTQYF

j_gene: TRBJ2-5
abundance: NA
d_gene: NA
v_gene: TRBV5-4
CDR3nt: TGTGCCAGCAGCCTCCCGCGCCCGGGAGCCCAAGAGACCCAGTACTTC
CDR3aa: CASSLPRPGAQETQYF

j_gene: TRBJ1-1
abundance: NA
d_gene: TRBD1
v_gene: TRBV27
CDR3nt: TGTGCCAGCAGTAGCCAGGGGGCTGGCACTGAAGCTTTCTTT
CDR3aa: CASSSQGAGTEAFF